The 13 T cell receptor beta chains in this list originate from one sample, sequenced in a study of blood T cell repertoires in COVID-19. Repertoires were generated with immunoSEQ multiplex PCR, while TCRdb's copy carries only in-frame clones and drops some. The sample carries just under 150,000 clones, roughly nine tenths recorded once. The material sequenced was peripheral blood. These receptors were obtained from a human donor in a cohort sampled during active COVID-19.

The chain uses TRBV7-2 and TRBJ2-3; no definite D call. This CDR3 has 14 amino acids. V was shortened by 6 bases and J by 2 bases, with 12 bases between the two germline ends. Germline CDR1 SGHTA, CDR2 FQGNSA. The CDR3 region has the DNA TGTGCCAGCAGTCCCCGGGTCTTCACAGATACGCAGTATTTT. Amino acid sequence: CASSPRVFTDTQYF.

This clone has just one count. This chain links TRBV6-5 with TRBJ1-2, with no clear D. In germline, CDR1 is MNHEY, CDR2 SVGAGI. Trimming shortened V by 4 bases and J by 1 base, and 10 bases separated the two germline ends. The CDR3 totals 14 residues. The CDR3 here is CASSLQRGNYGYTF. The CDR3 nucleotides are TGTGCCAGCAGTTTACAACGGGGTAACTATGGCTACACCTTC.

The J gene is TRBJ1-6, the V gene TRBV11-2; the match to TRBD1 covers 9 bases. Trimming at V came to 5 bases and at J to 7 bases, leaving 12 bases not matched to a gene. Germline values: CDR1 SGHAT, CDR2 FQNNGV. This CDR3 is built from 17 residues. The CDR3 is CASSQQGPGQGNSPLHF. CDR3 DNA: TGTGCCAGCAGCCAACAAGGACCGGGACAGGGAAATTCACCCCTCCACTTT. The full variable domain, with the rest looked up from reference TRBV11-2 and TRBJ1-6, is EAGVAQSPRYKIIEKRQSVAFWCNPISGHATLYWYQQILGQGPKLLIQFQNNGVVDDSQLPKDRFSAERLKGVDSTLKIQPAKLEDSAVYLCASSQQGPGQGNSPLHFGNGTRLTVT.

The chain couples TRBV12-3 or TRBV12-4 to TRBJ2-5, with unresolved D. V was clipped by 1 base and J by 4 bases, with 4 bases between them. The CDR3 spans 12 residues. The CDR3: CASSLVRETQYF. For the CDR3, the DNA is TGTGCCAGCAGTTTAGTTCGAGAGACCCAGTACTTC.

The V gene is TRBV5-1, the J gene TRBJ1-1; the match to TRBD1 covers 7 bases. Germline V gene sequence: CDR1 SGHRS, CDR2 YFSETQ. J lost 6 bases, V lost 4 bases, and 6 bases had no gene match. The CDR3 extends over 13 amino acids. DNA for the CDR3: TGCGCCAGCAGCACGACAGGGCTCGCTGAAGCTTTCTTT. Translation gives CASSTTGLAEAFF. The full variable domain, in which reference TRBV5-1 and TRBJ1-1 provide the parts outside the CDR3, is KAGVTQTPRYLIKTRGQQVTLSCSPISGHRSVSWYQQTPGQGLQFLFEYFSETQRNKGNFPGRFSGRQFSNSRSEMNVSTLELGDSALYLCASSTTGLAEAFFGQGTRLTVV.

Here the CDR3 reads CASSYGGTGANYGYTF. The CDR3 region has the DNA TGTGCCAGCAGTTACGGTGGGACAGGGGCTAACTATGGCTACACCTTC. The chain recombines TRBV6-2 or TRBV6-3 with TRBJ1-2, with 10 bases matching TRBD1. This CDR3 has 16 residues. Trimming took 2 bases from V and 0 from J; bases not matched to a gene: 3. Looked up from germline, CDR1 is MNHEY and CDR2 is SVGEGT.

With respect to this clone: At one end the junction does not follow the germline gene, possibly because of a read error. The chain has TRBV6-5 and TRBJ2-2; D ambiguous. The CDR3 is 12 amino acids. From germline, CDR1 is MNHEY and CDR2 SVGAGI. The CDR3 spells CTTTGFTGELFF. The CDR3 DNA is TGCACCACCACCGGGTTTACCGGGGAGCTGTTTTTT.

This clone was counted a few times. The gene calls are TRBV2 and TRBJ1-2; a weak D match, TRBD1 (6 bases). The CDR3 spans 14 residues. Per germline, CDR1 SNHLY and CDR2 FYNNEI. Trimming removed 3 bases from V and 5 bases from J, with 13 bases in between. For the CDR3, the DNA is TGTGCCAGCAGTGAGGGACAATCCACTTATGGCTACACCTTC. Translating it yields CASSEGQSTYGYTF.

As DNA, the CDR3 is TGTGCCAGCAGCACCCGGGACAGGGCTTACGAGCAGTACTTC. It specifies CASSTRDRAYEQYF. V usage is TRBV13 and J usage is TRBJ2-7; 9 positions match TRBD1. With V trimmed by 5 bases and J by 4 bases, 6 bases remained unmatched. Germline values: CDR1 PRHDT, CDR2 FYEKMQ (reference sequence). The CDR3 is 14 amino acids. Variable domain in full (rest from reference TRBV13 and TRBJ2-7): AAGVIQSPRHLIKEKRETATLKCYPIPRHDTVYWYQQGPGQDPQFLISFYEKMQSDKGSIPDRFSAQQFSDYHSELNMSSLELGDSALYFCASSTRDRAYEQYFGPGTRLTVT.

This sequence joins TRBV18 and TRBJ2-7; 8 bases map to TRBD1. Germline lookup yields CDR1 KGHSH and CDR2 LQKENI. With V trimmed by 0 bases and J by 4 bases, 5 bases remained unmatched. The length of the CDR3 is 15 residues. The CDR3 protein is CASSPPDRAGYEQYF. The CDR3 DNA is TGTGCCAGCTCACCACCGGACAGGGCTGGATACGAGCAGTACTTC.

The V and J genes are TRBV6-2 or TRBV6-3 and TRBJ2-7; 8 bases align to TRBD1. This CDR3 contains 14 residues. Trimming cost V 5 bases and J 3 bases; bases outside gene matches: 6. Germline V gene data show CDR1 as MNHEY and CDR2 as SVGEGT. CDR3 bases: TGTGCCAGCAGTACCGATGACAGGGGCTACGAGCAGTACTTC. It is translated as CASSTDDRGYEQYF.

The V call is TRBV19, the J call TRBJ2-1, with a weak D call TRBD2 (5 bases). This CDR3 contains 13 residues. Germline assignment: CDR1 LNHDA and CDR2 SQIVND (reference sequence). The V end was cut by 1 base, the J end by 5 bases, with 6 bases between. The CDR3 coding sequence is TGTGCCAGTAGTATAGGGCGGGACAATGAGCAGTTCTTC. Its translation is CASSIGRDNEQFF.

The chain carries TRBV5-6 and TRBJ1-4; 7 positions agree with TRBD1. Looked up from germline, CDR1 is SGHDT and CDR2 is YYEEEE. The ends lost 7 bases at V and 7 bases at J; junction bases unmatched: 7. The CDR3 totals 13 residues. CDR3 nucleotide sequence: TGTGCCAGCCGGAGACAGGGAGCTGAAAAACTGTTTTTT. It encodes CASRRQGAEKLFF.